The 14 T cell receptor beta chains listed next were all sequenced from one sample in a study of blood T cells in healthy people across ages. Primed by a sample-barcoded 5' primer and a J-beta primer mix, a second PCR proceeded for about 6 to 11 cycles. From the 5' RACE reads, TCRdb called clonotypes with MiXCR, one entry per CDR3 protein. The sample consists of hundreds of thousands of distinct CDR3 sequences, approximately 40% of them appearing once. The sample taken for sequencing was blood. Every receptor here comes from a man older than 75 in good health.

This rearrangement joins TRBV12-3 or TRBV12-4 to TRBJ2-7, with D uncertain. Near its end, the DNA agrees better with TRBJ2-5, so the J call may be wrong. The CDR3 is 12 amino acids. Written as DNA, the CDR3 is TGTGCCAGCAGTGCCTTCCTAGAGACCCAGTACTTC. Encoded protein: CASSAFLETQYF.

This clonotype came up a few times. The J gene is TRBJ2-6, the V gene TRBV27; no definite D call. Germline loops: CDR1 MNHEY, CDR2 SMNVEV (reference sequence). This CDR3 spans 16 amino acids. V gave up 8 bases and J gave up 0 bases, with 14 bases separating them. Written as DNA, the CDR3 is TGTGCCAGCGGCCCTTTAGCAGGCTCTGGGGCCAACGTCCTGACTTTC. Protein product: CASGPLAGSGANVLTF. The full variable domain, with the rest looked up from reference TRBV27 and TRBJ2-6, is EAQVTQNPRYLITVTGKKLTVTCSQNMNHEYMSWYRQDPGLGLRQIYYSMNVEVTDKGDVPEGYKVSRKEKRNFPLILESPSPNQTSLYFCASGPLAGSGANVLTFGAGSRLTVL.

The CDR3 reads CASSYSLAGGPEDTQYF. In nucleotides, the CDR3 is TGTGCCAGCAGTTACTCTCTAGCGGGGGGGCCGGAAGATACGCAGTATTTT. This chain joins TRBV6-5 and TRBJ2-3; 12 bases map to TRBD2. The V and J ends lost 0 bases and 5 bases, in that order; junction bases with no gene match: 6. The CDR3 loop spans 17 amino acids. Germline V gives CDR1 MNHEY, CDR2 SVGAGI.

The genes are TRBV12-5 and TRBJ2-1; unclear D gene. With the DNA end fitting TRBJ2-7 better, the J assignment may be wrong. The CDR3 totals 12 residues. Germline V gives CDR1 LGHNT, CDR2 FRNRAP. DNA of the CDR3: TGTGCTAGTGGGCTTTCCTACAATGAGCAGTACTTC. Translation gives CASGLSYNEQYF.

The chain uses TRBV7-8 and TRBJ2-7, with 8 bases that match TRBD1. The CDR3 contains 16 residues. V trimming: 1 base; J trimming: 6 bases; junction bases outside the gene matches: 11. The germline CDR1 and CDR2 sequences are SGHVS and FQNEAQ. The CDR3 DNA is TGTGCCAGCAGCTTAGTACAGGGGGAGGTTCTTTCCGAGCAGTACTTC. It codes for CASSLVQGEVLSEQYF.

This clonotype was picked up one time. The J gene is TRBJ2-7, the V gene TRBV20-1; TRBD2 matches 8 bases. The tail of the sequence fits TRBJ2-5 better, so the J call may be wrong. This CDR3 is built from 15 residues. CDR1 and CDR2 from the germline V gene are DFQATT and SNEGSKA (reference sequence). CDR3 sequence reads: CSAIIGGATGETQYF. CDR3 DNA: TGCAGTGCTATAATCGGGGGGGCCACCGGGGAGACCCAGTACTTC.

This clonotype was detected a few times. The V call is TRBV7-2, the J call TRBJ2-1; a possible D gene is TRBD1 (5 bases). V was clipped by 6 bases and J by 6 bases, with 15 bases between them. The CDR3 is made up of 14 amino acids. The germline CDR1 and CDR2 sequences are SGHTA and FQGNSA. DNA of the CDR3: TGTGCCAGCAGTCTGGGGCAGTTCCGCAATGAGCAGTTCTTC. Encoded protein: CASSLGQFRNEQFF. Full variable domain (outside the CDR3, taken from reference TRBV7-2 and TRBJ2-1): GAGVSQSPSNKVTEKGKDVELRCDPISGHTALYWYRQSLGQGLEFLIYFQGNSAPDKSGLPSDRFSAERTGGSVSTLTIQRTQQEDSAVYLCASSLGQFRNEQFFGPGTRLTVL.

In DNA, the CDR3 is TGTGCCACCAGTGAAACCCCGGCCACAGGGAGGTACAATGAGCAGTTCTTC. This gives the protein CATSETPATGRYNEQFF. V and J are TRBV24-1 and TRBJ2-1; D may match TRBD1 or TRBD2 (6 bases each). V lost 4 bases and J 4 bases, leaving 19 bases between the germline ends. CDR1 and CDR2 from the germline V gene are KGHDR and SFDVKD. The CDR3 sequence is 17 residues long.

The table lists this clonotype with many counts. The CDR3 DNA follows: TGCAGCGTTCCGGGGCGGCGAAGCTACGAGCAGTACTTC. Protein product: CSVPGRRSYEQYF. V is TRBV29-1 and J is TRBJ2-7; the D call may be TRBD1 or TRBD2 (5 bases each). Germline V CDR1 and CDR2: SQVTM, ANQGSEA. With 5 bases removed from V and 3 bases from J, the gap between germline ends came to 14 bases. This CDR3 spans 13 amino acids.

This clonotype came up a few times. The gene calls are TRBV7-8 and TRBJ2-3, with 10 bases lining up with TRBD2. The length of the CDR3 is 14 residues. Trimming took 7 bases from V and 5 from J; bases not matched to a gene: 6. The germline CDR1 and CDR2 sequences are SGHVS and FQNEAQ. The CDR3 spells CASKTSGAQDTQYF. CDR3 nucleotide sequence: TGTGCCAGCAAAACTAGCGGGGCCCAAGATACGCAGTATTTT.

CDR3 residues: CASSPPGGQEQFF. DNA for the CDR3: TGTGCCAGCAGCCCCCCTGGGGGCCAAGAGCAGTTCTTC. The rearrangement joins TRBV7-9 to TRBJ2-1; D is perhaps TRBD1 (6 bases). Between the trimmed V and J ends, which lost 5 bases and 10 bases, there was a span of 15 bases. Germline CDR1 and CDR2: SEHNR and FQNEAQ (reference sequence). This CDR3 has 13 residues.

The chain combines TRBV12-3 or TRBV12-4 with TRBJ2-5, with TRBD2 as a possible D gene (6 bases). Deletions cut 3 bases from V and 5 bases from J, with 13 bases between. The CDR3 spans 14 residues. The CDR3 protein is CASSFRGRKETQYF. In nucleotides, the CDR3 is TGTGCCAGCAGTTTTCGGGGGAGGAAGGAGACCCAGTACTTC.

This clonotype was seen a few times. The chain uses TRBV29-1 and TRBJ2-1; TRBD2 matches at 7 bases. The germline gives CDR1 SQVTM, CDR2 ANQGSEA. This CDR3 spans 16 amino acids. V shed 7 bases and J 1 base; nucleotides not matched to a gene: 13. The CDR3 DNA follows: TGCAGCGGCGACCTCCTAGCGGAATTTTCCTACAATGAGCAGTTCTTC. It translates to CSGDLLAEFSYNEQFF.

This chain joins TRBV2 and TRBJ2-1; D might be TRBD1 or TRBD2, each matching 5 bases. V lost 7 bases, J lost 5 bases, and 15 bases lay in between. The germline V gene encodes CDR1 SNHLY and CDR2 FYNNEI. The CDR3 consists of 14 residues. Here the CDR3 reads CASKGRPENNEQFF. The CDR3 DNA follows: TGTGCCAGCAAGGGACGGCCGGAGAACAATGAGCAGTTCTTC.